The rows below give T cell receptor beta chains drawn from one sample of a study of CD8+ T cells in alopecia areata. Sequenced by immunoSEQ multiplex PCR; TCRdb stores in-frame clones only, minus some. In the table there are more than 200,000 clones, 67% of which are singletons. The sample in question was CD4+ T cells sorted from blood, obtained at week 0. These receptors were taken from a human donor with alopecia areata. Each CDR3 is given without its conserved first and last residue.

v_gene: TRBV2; CDR3aa: ASRRQTIPSEQY
v_gene: TRBV30; CDR3aa: AWSRTWGYYEQY
v_gene: TRBV6-6; CDR3aa: ASTPGLASHEQY
v_gene: TRBV6-6; CDR3aa: ASRGTRISDTQY
v_gene: TRBV2; CDR3aa: ASTVVPGGETQY
v_gene: TRBV29-1; CDR3aa: SASTGSTLQY
v_gene: TRBV6-5; CDR3aa: ASRPSGGPTYEQY
v_gene: TRBV29-1; CDR3aa: SSKWGAQTDTEAF
v_gene: TRBV28; CDR3aa: ASSLSVQETQY
v_gene: TRBV9; CDR3aa: ASSVVGTTQETQY
v_gene: TRBV30; CDR3aa: AWSPFGNTQY
v_gene: TRBV9; CDR3aa: ASSVASTANTEAF
v_gene: TRBV4-3; CDR3aa: ASSRTGGHGANVLT
v_gene: TRBV4-1; CDR3aa: ASSQAGRGVAQY
v_gene: TRBV25-1; CDR3aa: ASSGLGPTNEKLF
v_gene: TRBV7-8; CDR3aa: ASSLNWGDAEAF
v_gene: TRBV6-5; CDR3aa: ASSPWGYQETQY
v_gene: TRBV19; CDR3aa: ASSRPSGGAENEQF
v_gene: TRBV5-4; CDR3aa: ASQGPSTDTQY
v_gene: TRBV6-1; CDR3aa: ASSTGGGANVLT
v_gene: TRBV30; CDR3aa: AWRNGFLAKNIQY
v_gene: TRBV4-1; CDR3aa: ASSPPNRNTEAF
v_gene: TRBV7-2; CDR3aa: ASSLYGTALTNEKLF
v_gene: TRBV9; CDR3aa: ASSSLVAVPGGYT
v_gene: TRBV2; CDR3aa: ASTGVGTEAF
v_gene: TRBV29-1; CDR3aa: SVGGGGANQPQH
v_gene: TRBV7-2; CDR3aa: ASSLVSGHVLTGELF
v_gene: TRBV11-2; CDR3aa: ASSTAGTSTDTQY
v_gene: TRBV10-1; CDR3aa: ASSDVGLSSYNEQF
v_gene: TRBV7-2; CDR3aa: ASGGNQPQH
v_gene: TRBV5-1; CDR3aa: ASSLDTYNSPLH
v_gene: TRBV5-4; CDR3aa: ASSLQGQETQY
v_gene: TRBV7-2; CDR3aa: ASSSHAGASTDTQY
v_gene: TRBV25-1; CDR3aa: ASSADRDGYGYT
v_gene: TRBV5-6; CDR3aa: ASSSGTGVSGANVLT
v_gene: TRBV29-1; CDR3aa: SVEKTSTDTQY
v_gene: TRBV18; CDR3aa: ASSPPPGSETQY
v_gene: TRBV10-3; CDR3aa: AISVRQGEGDGYT
v_gene: TRBV9; CDR3aa: ASSRGGRNEKLF
v_gene: TRBV2; CDR3aa: ASSEALRGQETQY
v_gene: TRBV2; CDR3aa: ASRQSYEQY
v_gene: TRBV7-8; CDR3aa: ASSLGQGAWAF
v_gene: TRBV5-1; CDR3aa: ASSFGQVPPYEQY
v_gene: TRBV5-1; CDR3aa: ASSLGTGSYNSPLH
v_gene: TRBV29-1; CDR3aa: SVRGAGETQY
v_gene: TRBV5-4; CDR3aa: ASSTDLRETQY
v_gene: TRBV29-1; CDR3aa: SVEVGETQY
v_gene: TRBV20-1; CDR3aa: SASGVDTQY
v_gene: TRBV7-2; CDR3aa: ASSLEAMSEEH
v_gene: TRBV7-3; CDR3aa: ASSLAGAYNEQF
v_gene: TRBV27; CDR3aa: ASSPDSRTDTQY
v_gene: TRBV4-3; CDR3aa: ASSLGQGVLTQY
v_gene: TRBV30; CDR3aa: AWSVGGPGELF
v_gene: TRBV30; CDR3aa: AWTYGYNEQF
v_gene: TRBV25-1; CDR3aa: ASSELSYNEQF
v_gene: TRBV5-1; CDR3aa: ASSGGQAQETQY
v_gene: TRBV7-3; CDR3aa: ASSTSTGTYT
v_gene: TRBV5-1; CDR3aa: ASTHSGANVLT
v_gene: TRBV7-2; CDR3aa: ASSSPQESYEQY
v_gene: TRBV29-1; CDR3aa: SGGTLQETQY